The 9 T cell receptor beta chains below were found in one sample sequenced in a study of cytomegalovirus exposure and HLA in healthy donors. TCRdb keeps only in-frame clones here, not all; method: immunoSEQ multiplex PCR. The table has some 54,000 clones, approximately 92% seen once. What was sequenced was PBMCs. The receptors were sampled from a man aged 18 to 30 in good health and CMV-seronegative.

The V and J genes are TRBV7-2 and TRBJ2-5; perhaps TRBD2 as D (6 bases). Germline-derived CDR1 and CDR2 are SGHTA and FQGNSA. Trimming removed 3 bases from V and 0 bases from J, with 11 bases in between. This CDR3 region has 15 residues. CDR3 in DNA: TGTGCCAGCAGCTTGGGGGGAGTCTACCAAGAGACCCAGTACTTC. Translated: CASSLGGVYQETQYF.

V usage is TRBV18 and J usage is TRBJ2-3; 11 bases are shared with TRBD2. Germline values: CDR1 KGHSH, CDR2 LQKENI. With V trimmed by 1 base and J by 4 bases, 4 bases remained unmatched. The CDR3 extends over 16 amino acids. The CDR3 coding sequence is TGTGCCAGCTCACCACAATTAGCGGGAGGGTCAGATACGCAGTATTTT. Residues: CASSPQLAGGSDTQYF.

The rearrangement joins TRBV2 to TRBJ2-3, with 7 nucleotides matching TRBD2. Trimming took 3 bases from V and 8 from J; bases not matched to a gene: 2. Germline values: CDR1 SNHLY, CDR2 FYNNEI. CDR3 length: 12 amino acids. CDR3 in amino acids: CASSEGEGTQYF. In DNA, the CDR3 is TGTGCCAGCAGTGAGGGGGAGGGTACGCAGTATTTT.

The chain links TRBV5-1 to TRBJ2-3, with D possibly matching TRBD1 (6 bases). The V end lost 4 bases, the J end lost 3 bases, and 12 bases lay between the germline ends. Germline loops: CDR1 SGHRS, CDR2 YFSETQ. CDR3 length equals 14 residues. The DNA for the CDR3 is TGCGCCAGCAGCCGGGACATGGGGACAGATACGCAGTATTTT. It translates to CASSRDMGTDTQYF.

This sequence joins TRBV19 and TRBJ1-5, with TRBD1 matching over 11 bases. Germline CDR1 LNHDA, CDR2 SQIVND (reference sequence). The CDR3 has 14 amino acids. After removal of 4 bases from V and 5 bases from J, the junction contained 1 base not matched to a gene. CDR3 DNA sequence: TGTGCCAGTAGTAAGGGACAGGGGGATCAGCCCCAGCATTTT. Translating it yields CASSKGQGDQPQHF.

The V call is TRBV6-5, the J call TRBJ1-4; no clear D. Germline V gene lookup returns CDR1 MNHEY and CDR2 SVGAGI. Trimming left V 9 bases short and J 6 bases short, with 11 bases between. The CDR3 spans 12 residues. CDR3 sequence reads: CASRRGDEKLFF. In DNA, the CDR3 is TGTGCCAGTCGGCGCGGGGATGAAAAACTGTTTTTT.

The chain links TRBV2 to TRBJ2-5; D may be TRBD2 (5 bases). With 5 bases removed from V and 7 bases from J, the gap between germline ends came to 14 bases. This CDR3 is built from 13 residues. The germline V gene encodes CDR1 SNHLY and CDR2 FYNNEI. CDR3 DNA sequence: TGTGCCAGCAGTCCAGACGTAAGCGGGACCCAGTACTTC. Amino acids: CASSPDVSGTQYF.

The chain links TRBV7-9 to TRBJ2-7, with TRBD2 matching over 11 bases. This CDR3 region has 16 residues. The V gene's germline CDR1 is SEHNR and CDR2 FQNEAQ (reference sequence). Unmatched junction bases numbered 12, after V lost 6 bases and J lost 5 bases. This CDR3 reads CASSFEGFSGRDEQYF. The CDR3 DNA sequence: TGTGCCAGCAGTTTCGAGGGGTTTAGCGGGAGGGACGAGCAGTACTTC.

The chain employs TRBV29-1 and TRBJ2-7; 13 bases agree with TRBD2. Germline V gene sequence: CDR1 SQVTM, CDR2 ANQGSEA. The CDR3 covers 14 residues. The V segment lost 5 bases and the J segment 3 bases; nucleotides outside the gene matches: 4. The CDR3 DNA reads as TGCAGCGTTCAACTAGCGGGAGGGCGCTACGAGCAGTACTTC. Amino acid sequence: CSVQLAGGRYEQYF.